Following are 31 T cell receptor beta chains from one sample sequenced in a study of blood T cell repertoires in COVID-19. TCRdb keeps only in-frame clones here, not all; method: immunoSEQ multiplex PCR. The data hold about 350,000 clones, with roughly 86% observed a single time. The sample taken for sequencing was PBMCs or T cells enriched from blood (not recorded which). All receptors come from a woman in her 30s who had been exposed to COVID-19.

This clone has a single count. The V gene is TRBV28, the J gene TRBJ2-7; 11 nucleotides match TRBD2. Germline lookup yields CDR1 MDHEN and CDR2 SYDVKM. J lost 3 bases, V lost 6 bases, and 7 bases had no gene match. The CDR3 is 15 amino acids. The CDR3 sequence is CASSPGTSGYYEQYF. The CDR3 DNA sequence: TGTGCCAGCAGCCCCGGGACTAGCGGTTACTACGAGCAGTACTTC.

The J gene is TRBJ2-5, the V gene TRBV12-5; D is unresolved. The CDR3 is made up of 11 amino acids. Germline CDR1 reads LGHNT; CDR2 reads FRNRAP. The germline V and J ends were trimmed by 5 bases and 4 bases, with 5 bases remaining between them. The CDR3 region has the DNA TGTGCTAGTGGTCTAATAGAGACCCAGTACTTC. Protein: CASGLIETQYF.

CDR3 sequence: CAWSEGGQATEAFF. The CDR3 nucleotides are TGTGCCTGGAGCGAGGGGGGGCAGGCCACTGAAGCTTTCTTT. The chain has TRBV30 and TRBJ1-1, with D possibly matching TRBD1 (6 bases). Trimming removed 3 bases from V and 4 bases from J, with 15 bases in between. The CDR3 is 14 amino acids. Germline lookup yields CDR1 GTSNPN and CDR2 SVGIG (reference sequence).

J is TRBJ1-6 and V is TRBV30, with D tentatively TRBD1 (5 bases). The CDR3 has 12 residues. Trimming removed 3 bases from V and 8 bases from J, with 8 bases in between. CDR1 and CDR2 (germline): GTSNPN, SVGIG (reference sequence). The CDR3 loop reads CAWRGPYSPLHF. The DNA for the CDR3 is TGTGCCTGGAGGGGGCCTTATTCACCCCTCCACTTT.

This clone has a single count. The chain carries TRBV7-2 and TRBJ2-6, with 7 bases fitting TRBD1. Germline V lookup: CDR1 SGHTA, CDR2 FQGNSA. Germline trimming cut 1 base from V and 1 base from J; bases unmatched to any gene: 7. The CDR3 contains 18 residues. The CDR3 DNA is TGTGCCAGCAGCTTAGAGGGGGCAGTAGGATCTGGGGCCAACGTCCTGACTTTC. This encodes CASSLEGAVGSGANVLTF.

The genes are TRBV9 and TRBJ2-3, with a possible D match to TRBD2 (6 bases). Trimming stripped 4 bases from V and 0 bases from J, with 15 bases between. This CDR3 region has 16 residues. The germline gives CDR1 SGDLS, CDR2 YYNGEE. The CDR3 nucleotides are TGTGCCAGCAGCACCCGCCCCGGACTAAGCACAGATACGCAGTATTTT. Translating gives CASSTRPGLSTDTQYF.

This chain links TRBV9 with TRBJ2-1, with D possibly being TRBD1 (6 bases). Trimming cost V 0 bases and J 0 bases, with 19 bases left between them. Germline CDR1 and CDR2: SGDLS and YYNGEE. CDR3 size: 19 residues. CDR3 protein: CASSVDGGTIRSSYNEQFF. As DNA, the CDR3 is TGTGCCAGCAGCGTAGATGGGGGCACAATCAGGAGCTCCTACAATGAGCAGTTCTTC.

This sequence joins TRBV19 and TRBJ1-2; D is perhaps TRBD1 (5 bases). V shed 2 bases and J shed 7 bases, with 14 bases lying between them. The germline CDR1 and CDR2 sequences are LNHDA and SQIVND (reference sequence). The length of the CDR3 is 14 residues. Here the CDR3 DNA reads TGTGCCAGTAGTATAAGTACAGGTTCTCGTGGCTACACCTTC. Its protein is CASSISTGSRGYTF.

V and J are TRBV18 and TRBJ1-2, with 8 bases matching TRBD1. Germline-derived CDR1 and CDR2 are KGHSH and LQKENI. This CDR3 is built from 12 residues. V lost 6 bases, J lost 6 bases, and 3 bases stayed unmatched. CDR3 coding DNA: TGTGCCAGCTCCACACAGGGGGATGGCTACACCTTC. Its translation is CASSTQGDGYTF.

J is TRBJ2-4 and V is TRBV18; TRBD1 is a possible D gene (7 bases). The CDR3 runs to 16 residues. CDR1 and CDR2 from the germline V gene are KGHSH and LQKENI. Trimming took 1 base from V and 8 from J, leaving 18 bases between them. DNA of the CDR3: TGTGCCAGCTCACCACAACCACCAGGGGGGCAGCACATTCAGTACTTC. Translation: CASSPQPPGGQHIQYF.

The chain couples TRBV27 to TRBJ1-2; 8 bases are a match to TRBD1. The CDR3 sequence is 13 residues long. Trimming removed 2 bases from V and 7 bases from J; junction bases left unmatched: 3. Germline CDR1 reads MNHEY; CDR2 reads SMNVEV (reference sequence). CDR3 amino acids: CASSLVQGGGYTF. The CDR3 DNA reads as TGTGCCAGCAGTTTAGTACAGGGGGGTGGCTACACCTTC.

The chain uses TRBV18 and TRBJ1-1, with D possibly TRBD1 on 5 matching bases. V shed 4 bases and J shed 2 bases, with 8 bases lying between them. CDR3 length: 13 residues. The germline gives CDR1 KGHSH, CDR2 LQKENI. The CDR3 region has the DNA TGTGCCAGCTCACTTGACAGTAACACTGAAGCTTTCTTT. It codes for CASSLDSNTEAFF.

The chain combines TRBV7-8 with TRBJ1-6; 7 bases agree with TRBD1. The CDR3 has 15 residues. V dropped 1 base and J dropped 6; count of bases not matched to a gene: 3. Per the germline V gene, CDR1 is SGHVS and CDR2 is FQNEAQ. CDR3 residues: CASSLGQGPNSPLHF. The CDR3 DNA follows: TGTGCCAGCAGCTTAGGACAGGGCCCTAATTCACCCCTCCACTTT.

V gene TRBV5-8 combines with J gene TRBJ1-5, with D perhaps matching TRBD1 (5 bases). The CDR3 totals 12 residues. V was clipped by 3 bases and J by 7 bases, with 8 bases between them. Per the germline V gene, CDR1 is SGHTS and CDR2 is YDEGEE. The CDR3 loop reads CASSSGMQPQHF. In DNA, the CDR3 is TGTGCCAGCAGCTCAGGGATGCAGCCCCAGCATTTT.

The rearrangement uses TRBV24-1 and TRBJ2-3, with 8 bases lining up with TRBD2. V lost 5 bases to trimming and J lost 2 bases; unmatched junction nucleotides: 5. CDR1 and CDR2 (germline): KGHDR, SFDVKD. The CDR3 has 15 amino acids. DNA of the CDR3: TGTGCCACCAGTGTTCCCGGGGGGGACACAGATACGCAGTATTTT. Amino acid sequence: CATSVPGGDTDTQYF.

The chain employs TRBV7-9 and TRBJ2-3, with 9 bases aligning to TRBD2. In germline, CDR1 is SEHNR, CDR2 FQNEAQ (reference sequence). V gave up 3 bases and J gave up 3 bases; unmatched junction bases: 4. The CDR3 covers 15 residues. The CDR3 DNA reads TGTGCCAGCAGCTTTAGCGGGAGCGAGACAGATACGCAGTATTTT. This sequence encodes CASSFSGSETDTQYF.

The V gene is TRBV18, the J gene TRBJ1-5, with D unresolved. Germline lookup yields CDR1 KGHSH and CDR2 LQKENI. The length of the CDR3 is 14 residues. Trimming pared 3 bases from V and 5 bases from J, leaving 11 bases between. DNA of the CDR3: TGTGCCAGCTCACCCGGGTTTGGAGATCAGCCCCAGCATTTT. Its protein is CASSPGFGDQPQHF.

The J gene is TRBJ2-1, the V gene TRBV7-8; 7 bases map to TRBD2. Germline CDR1 and CDR2: SGHVS and FQNEAQ. The CDR3 has 13 amino acids. The CDR3 DNA follows: TGTGCGATCGGGAGCGGGATCTCTGGTGAGCAGTTCTTC. Translated: CAIGSGISGEQFF.

The rearrangement links TRBV29-1 to TRBJ2-7; 9 bases agree with TRBD1. V lost 3 bases, J lost 0 bases, and 0 bases stayed unmatched. This CDR3 spans 13 amino acids. The germline CDR1 and CDR2 sequences are SQVTM and ANQGSEA. Written as DNA, the CDR3 is TGCAGCGTTGAGGACAGGGGCTCCTACGAGCAGTACTTC. Its translation: CSVEDRGSYEQYF.

This chain uses TRBV9 with TRBJ1-3, with TRBD1 as a possible D gene (6 bases). Trimming left V 0 bases short and J 3 bases short, with 10 bases between. This CDR3 has 15 residues. Germline CDR1 and CDR2: SGDLS and YYNGEE. The CDR3 region is CASSVVPGHGNTIYF. As DNA, the CDR3 is TGTGCCAGCAGCGTAGTACCGGGACATGGAAACACCATATATTTT.

V usage is TRBV10-1 and J usage is TRBJ2-7; 9 bases fit TRBD2. The CDR3 contains 15 residues. The V gene end was trimmed by 5 bases and the J gene end by 0 bases; junction bases not matched to a gene: 5. Germline assignment: CDR1 WNHNN and CDR2 SYGVQD (reference sequence). Here the CDR3 DNA reads TGCGCCAGCAGTACCTTTAGCGGGAGCTCCTACGAGCAGTACTTC. Translated: CASSTFSGSSYEQYF.

This chain uses TRBV7-2 with TRBJ2-1; a possible D gene is TRBD1 (5 bases). V gave up 2 bases and J gave up 10 bases, with 12 bases separating them. Looked up from germline, CDR1 is SGHTA and CDR2 is FQGNSA. The CDR3 has 13 amino acids. This CDR3 is CASSLSSRQEQFF. The CDR3, as DNA: TGTGCCAGCAGCTTATCATCCCGACAGGAGCAGTTCTTC. Looking up the rest from reference TRBV7-2 and TRBJ2-1 gives the full variable domain: GAGVSQSPSNKVTEKGKDVELRCDPISGHTALYWYRQSLGQGLEFLIYFQGNSAPDKSGLPSDRFSAERTGGSVSTLTIQRTQQEDSAVYLCASSLSSRQEQFFGPGTRLTVL.

The V call is TRBV10-3, the J call TRBJ2-7; 7 bases map to TRBD1. In germline, CDR1 is ENHRY, CDR2 SYGVKD. There are 13 residues in the CDR3. V dropped 7 bases and J dropped 4; count of bases not matched to a gene: 7. The CDR3 is CAIKSGQEYEQYF. CDR3 DNA: TGTGCCATCAAGTCTGGACAGGAATACGAGCAGTACTTC.

This chain uses TRBV5-4 with TRBJ2-1, with 10 bases matching TRBD2. This CDR3 is built from 16 residues. CDR1 and CDR2 (germline): SGHNT, YYREEE (reference sequence). Trimming took 0 bases from V and 3 from J; bases not matched to a gene: 3. CDR3 sequence (DNA): TGTGCCAGCAGCTTGGGCGGACTAGCGGACTACAATGAGCAGTTCTTC. Protein sequence: CASSLGGLADYNEQFF.

This chain links TRBV7-3 with TRBJ2-1, with D maybe TRBD1 (5 bases). V lost 5 bases and J 1 base, leaving 21 bases between the germline ends. Germline V gene data show CDR1 as SGHTA and CDR2 as FQGTGA. The CDR3 length is 18 residues. The CDR3 region has the DNA TGTGCCAGCAGCCCCGGGCCACTCAAGCCAGGGTCCTACAATGAGCAGTTCTTC. Encoded protein: CASSPGPLKPGSYNEQFF.

The rearrangement joins TRBV5-1 to TRBJ2-3, with TRBD2 as a possible D gene (6 bases). Trimming took 4 bases from V and 0 from J, leaving 18 bases between them. The V gene's germline CDR1 is SGHRS and CDR2 YFSETQ. This CDR3 region has 17 residues. In DNA, the CDR3 is TGCGCCAGCAGCCCCCTCGGGCGGGGATCTAGCACAGATACGCAGTATTTT. This gives the protein CASSPLGRGSSTDTQYF.

This clone was found once. The genes are TRBV10-3 and TRBJ2-3; 7 nucleotides align to TRBD1. V shed 6 bases, J shed 2 bases, and the junction held 8 bases outside the gene matches. From germline, CDR1 is ENHRY and CDR2 SYGVKD. This CDR3 region has 15 residues. CDR3 DNA: TGTGCCATCAGAGGACAGGCCACCTCCACAGATACGCAGTATTTT. Translating gives CAIRGQATSTDTQYF.

The chain couples TRBV25-1 to TRBJ1-2; 7 bases align to TRBD1. Trimming at V came to 2 bases and at J to 8 bases, leaving 8 bases not matched to a gene. The CDR3 has 14 amino acids. Germline V gives CDR1 MGHDK, CDR2 SYGVNS. This CDR3 is CASSERSQGGGYTF. The DNA of the CDR3 is TGTGCCAGCAGTGAACGGAGTCAGGGGGGAGGCTACACCTTC.

This clone occurred once. The genes are TRBV5-1 and TRBJ2-5; the match to TRBD2 covers 13 bases. There are 15 residues in the CDR3. Germline V gives CDR1 SGHRS, CDR2 YFSETQ. Trimming took 2 bases from V and 5 from J; bases not matched to a gene: 3. The CDR3 here is CASSLELAGGETQYF. As DNA, the CDR3 is TGCGCCAGCAGCTTAGAACTAGCGGGAGGGGAGACCCAGTACTTC.

The V gene is TRBV6-4, the J gene TRBJ2-3, with D maybe TRBD2 (5 bases). Germline V gene data show CDR1 as MRHNA and CDR2 as SNTAGT. The V end was cut by 8 bases, the J end by 5 bases, with 8 bases between. The CDR3 covers 11 residues. The DNA for the CDR3 is TGTGCCAGCGGCGAGGGAGATACGCAGTATTTT. It translates to CASGEGDTQYF.

Only one count was recorded for this clone. The CDR3 sequence is CASSPYGTGDSYEQYF. The CDR3 nucleotides read TGTGCCAGCTCACCTTACGGGACAGGGGATTCCTACGAGCAGTACTTC. The rearrangement joins TRBV18 to TRBJ2-7, with 10 bases identical to TRBD1. Trimming took 3 bases from V and 1 from J; bases not matched to a gene: 6. Germline assignment: CDR1 KGHSH and CDR2 LQKENI. CDR3 length: 16 residues.